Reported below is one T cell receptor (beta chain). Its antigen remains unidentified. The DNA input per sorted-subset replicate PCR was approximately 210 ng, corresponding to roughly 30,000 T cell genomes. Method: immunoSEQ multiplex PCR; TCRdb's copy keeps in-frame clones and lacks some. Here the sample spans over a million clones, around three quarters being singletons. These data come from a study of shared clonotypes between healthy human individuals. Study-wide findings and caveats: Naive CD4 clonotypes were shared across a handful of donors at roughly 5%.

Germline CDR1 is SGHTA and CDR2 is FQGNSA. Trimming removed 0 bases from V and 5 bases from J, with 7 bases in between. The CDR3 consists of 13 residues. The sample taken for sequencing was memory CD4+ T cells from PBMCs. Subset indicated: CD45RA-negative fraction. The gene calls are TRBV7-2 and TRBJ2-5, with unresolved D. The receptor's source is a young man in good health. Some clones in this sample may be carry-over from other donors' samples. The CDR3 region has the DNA TGTGCCAGCAGCTTAGCGGGTATGGAGACCCAGTACTTC. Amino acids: CASSLAGMETQYF.